The rows below give T cell receptor beta chains drawn from one sample of a study of HIV-infected children after antiretroviral therapy interruption. TCRdb called the 3' RACE reads again in MiXCR, with one record for every CDR3 protein. The sample has about 89,000 distinct CDR3 sequences; roughly 6.7% are singletons. The sequencing here drew on CD45RA+ CD4+ T cells from PBMCs, pooled from several time points, taken from a donor given antiretroviral therapy, either interrupted or continuous. All receptors derive from a pool of human donors with HIV. Both conserved end residues are part of each CDR3. D genes are given only for firm matches. Part of the rows lack a size; the others show once, few, many or a class for expanded clones.

J gene: TRBJ2-7
clone size: -
V gene: TRBV3-1
D gene: TRBD2
CDR3 DNA: TGTGCCAGCAGCCAAGGGGCAGCGGGGAGATACGAGCAGTACTTC
CDR3 protein: CASSQGAAGRYEQYF

J gene: TRBJ2-7
clone size: many
V gene: TRBV5-1
D gene: TRBD1
CDR3 DNA: TGCGCCAGCAGTGTACGACAGGGGTACGAGCAGTACTTC
CDR3 protein: CASSVRQGYEQYF

J gene: TRBJ1-5
clone size: few
V gene: TRBV2
D gene: -
CDR3 DNA: TGTGCCAGCATACGGGAAGAACATCAGCCCCAGCATTTT
CDR3 protein: CASIREEHQPQHF

J gene: TRBJ1-2
clone size: many
V gene: TRBV5-1
D gene: -
CDR3 DNA: TGCGCCAGCAGTCAACCGGGACGAGGAGGCTACACCTTC
CDR3 protein: CASSQPGRGGYTF

J gene: TRBJ1-4
clone size: many
V gene: TRBV9
D gene: TRBD1
CDR3 DNA: TGTGCCAGCAGCCCCCATGACAGGGATAATGAAAAACTGTTTTTT
CDR3 protein: CASSPHDRDNEKLFF

J gene: TRBJ2-2
clone size: few
V gene: TRBV7-2
D gene: -
CDR3 DNA: TGTGCCAGCAGCTTAGTCTTGACCGGGGAGCTGTTTTTT
CDR3 protein: CASSLVLTGELFF

J gene: TRBJ1-1
clone size: many
V gene: TRBV29-1
D gene: -
CDR3 DNA: TGCAGCGTCCTCACCCGGAGAACAGGCTTTCTTCTGAACACTGAAGCTTTCTTT
CDR3 protein: CSVLTRRTGFLLNTEAFF

J gene: TRBJ2-7
clone size: many
V gene: TRBV11-2
D gene: TRBD1
CDR3 DNA: TGTGCCAGCACCGATCCCGGGACAGACCCTTACGAGCAGTACTTC
CDR3 protein: CASTDPGTDPYEQYF

J gene: TRBJ2-1
clone size: many
V gene: TRBV5-4
D gene: -
CDR3 DNA: TGTGCCAGCAGCTTGGACATCACTCGGGACAATGAGCAGTTCTTC
CDR3 protein: CASSLDITRDNEQFF

J gene: TRBJ2-1
clone size: many
V gene: TRBV20-1
D gene: TRBD2
CDR3 DNA: TGCAGTGCTAGAGATTCGATACCGGGACTAGCGGGAGGGGGGCAGTTCTTC
CDR3 protein: CSARDSIPGLAGGGQFF

J gene: TRBJ2-1
clone size: few
V gene: TRBV11-2
D gene: -
CDR3 DNA: TGTGCCAGCAGCTTAGGGTCGCGGGAACACTCCTACAATGAGCAGTTCTTC
CDR3 protein: CASSLGSREHSYNEQFF